This section outlines one T cell receptor (beta chain) sequence together with its context. A junction boundary mismatches the germline segment, possibly from a read error. These data originate in a study of blood T cells in healthy people across ages. The length of the CDR3 is 14 residues. The germline V gene encodes CDR1 SGDLS and CDR2 YYNGEE. Next came a second PCR, run for roughly 6 to 11 cycles, which used a sample-barcoded 5' primer along with a J-beta primer mix. TCRdb re-analysed the 5' RACE reads in MiXCR, keeping a single row per CDR3 protein. Of about 1.5 million distinct CDR3 sequences in the sample, approximately 42% are singletons; the top ten hold about 4.1%.

Specimen: blood. The receptor's source is a woman aged 18 to 35 in good health. The gene calls are TRBV9 and TRBJ2-7; 8 bases match TRBD1. CDR3 in DNA: TGTGTCAGCAGCGTCGGGACAGGCCCCTACGAGCAGTACTTC. It codes for CVSSVGTGPYEQYF.